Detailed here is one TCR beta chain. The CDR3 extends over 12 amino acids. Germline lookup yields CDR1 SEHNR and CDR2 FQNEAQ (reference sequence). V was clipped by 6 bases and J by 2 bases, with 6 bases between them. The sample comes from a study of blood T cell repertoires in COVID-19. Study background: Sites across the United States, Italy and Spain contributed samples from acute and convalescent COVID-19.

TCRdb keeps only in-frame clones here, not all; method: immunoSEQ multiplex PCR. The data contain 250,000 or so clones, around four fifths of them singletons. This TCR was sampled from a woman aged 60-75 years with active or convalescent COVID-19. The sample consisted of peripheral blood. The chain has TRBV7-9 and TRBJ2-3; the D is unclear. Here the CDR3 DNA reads TGTGCCAGCAGGTACTCCACAGATACGCAGTATTTT. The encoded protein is CASRYSTDTQYF.